This is a list of T cell receptor beta chains from one sample in a study of tumor-infiltrating lymphocytes in primary liver carcinoma. MiXCR, run by TCRdb on the multiplex PCR reads, gives a single entry per CDR3 protein. The data hold approximately 330,000 distinct CDR3 sequences, with about 61% observed a single time. The source material was peripheral blood. These receptors came from a man aged 35-49 years with primary liver carcinoma and hepatitis B virus infection. Each CDR3 is given with its conserved first and last residue. Fields, in order: J gene, D gene, V gene, clone size, CDR3 DNA, CDR3 protein. D genes are given only for firm matches. For some rows the clone size is stated as once, few or many, or as a class when expanded; others skip it.

J: TRBJ2-7
D: TRBD2
V: TRBV10-3
size: many
DNA: TGTGCCATCAGAAGCGGGAGTTGGTCCTACGAGCAGTACTTC
CDR3: CAIRSGSWSYEQYF

J: TRBJ2-3
D: -
V: TRBV11-2
size: -
DNA: TGTGCCAGCAGTTACACCCGAGAGCGGAGTACAGATACGCAGTATTTT
CDR3: CASSYTRERSTDTQYF

J: TRBJ2-2
D: -
V: TRBV11-2
size: many
DNA: TGTGCCAGCAGCCAGCCGGGACACCGAACGAACACCGGGGAGCTGTTTTTT
CDR3: CASSQPGHRTNTGELFF

J: TRBJ1-1
D: -
V: TRBV7-3
size: -
DNA: TGTGCCAGCAACCAACAGAAGAACACTGAAGCTTTCTTT
CDR3: CASNQQKNTEAFF

J: TRBJ2-5
D: TRBD1
V: TRBV6-5
size: -
DNA: TGTGCCAGCCTCGCCTCCGGGACAGGGCGAGAGACCCAGTACTTC
CDR3: CASLASGTGRETQYF

J: TRBJ2-1
D: TRBD1
V: TRBV11-3
size: -
DNA: TGTGCCAGCAGCCTCGGACAGGGTGGCTACAATGAGCAGTTGTTC
CDR3: CASSLGQGGYNEQLF

J: TRBJ2-3
D: -
V: TRBV11-1
size: -
DNA: TGTGCGAGCAGCGAAGGCAGGGGTTTGACAGGTACGCAGTATTTT
CDR3: CASSEGRGLTGTQYF

J: TRBJ1-1
D: -
V: TRBV7-9
size: few
DNA: TGTGCCAGCAGCTTAGTGAAGACTGAAGCTTTCTTT
CDR3: CASSLVKTEAFF

J: TRBJ2-5
D: TRBD1
V: TRBV4-3
size: -
DNA: TGCACCAGCAGCCGATCAGGGGACAGGGCGTACCAAGAGACCCAGTACTTC
CDR3: CTSSRSGDRAYQETQYF

J: TRBJ2-2
D: -
V: TRBV11-2
size: -
DNA: TGTGCCAGCAGCTCCGGGGACACTAACACGGGGGAGCTGTTTTTT
CDR3: CASSSGDTNTGELFF

J: TRBJ2-7
D: -
V: TRBV24-1
size: -
DNA: TGTGCCACCAGTGCGGCAACGGAAGAGCAGTACTTC
CDR3: CATSAATEEQYF

J: TRBJ2-7
D: -
V: TRBV4-3
size: few
DNA: TGCGCCAGCAGCAGAGATTGGATAGAAGCCTACGAGCAGTACTTC
CDR3: CASSRDWIEAYEQYF

J: TRBJ1-2
D: -
V: TRBV4-1
size: -
DNA: TGCGCCAGCAGCCAAGACCCGGGGCTTTACTATGGCTACACCTTC
CDR3: CASSQDPGLYYGYTF

J: TRBJ2-4
D: TRBD1
V: TRBV4-1
size: many
DNA: TGCGCCAGCAGCCAAGACGCAGTGGACAGGGAGTACTTC
CDR3: CASSQDAVDREYF

J: TRBJ2-7
D: -
V: TRBV28
size: few
DNA: TGTGCCAGCAGTTTAGGGGGGACGGGTCTTGCCTACGAGCAGTACTTC
CDR3: CASSLGGTGLAYEQYF

J: TRBJ2-7
D: TRBD1
V: TRBV5-6
size: many
DNA: TGTGCCAGCAGCTCGGTCCTTGAGACAGGGGCGCACGAGCAGTACTTC
CDR3: CASSSVLETGAHEQYF

J: TRBJ2-5
D: TRBD2
V: TRBV28
size: -
DNA: TGTGCCAGCAGTTCGCCAGCGGGAGGGCTAGAGACCCAGTACTTC
CDR3: CASSSPAGGLETQYF

J: TRBJ1-2
D: -
V: TRBV6-2/TRBV6-3
size: few
DNA: TGTGCCAGCAGCTTCCACCTCAGGGCAGACGGCTACACCTTC
CDR3: CASSFHLRADGYTF

J: TRBJ2-2
D: -
V: TRBV11-2
size: once
DNA: TGTGCCAGCAGCCAGCCGGGAAACCGAACGAATACCGGGGAGCTGTTTTTT
CDR3: CASSQPGNRTNTGELFF

J: TRBJ2-1
D: -
V: TRBV11-2
size: many
DNA: TGTGCCAGCAGCTTAGATCCCTATACTAGTTCCAATGAGCAGTTCTTC
CDR3: CASSLDPYTSSNEQFF

J: TRBJ2-7
D: -
V: TRBV28
size: -
DNA: TGTGCCAGCACTCGAGGAGGGGCCTACGAGCAGTACTTC
CDR3: CASTRGGAYEQYF

J: TRBJ1-6
D: -
V: TRBV5-4
size: few
DNA: TGTGCCAGCAGCTTGGAAGCCCGGGACTCACCCCTCCACTTT
CDR3: CASSLEARDSPLHF